The 26 T cell receptor beta chains listed next were all sequenced from one sample in a study of cytomegalovirus exposure and HLA in healthy donors. With 60 Vbeta and 13 Jbeta primers, the PCR was carried out. Data came from immunoSEQ multiplex PCR; TCRdb stores just in-frame clones and leaves some out. This table has tens of thousands of clones, 70% to 85% appearing once. The sample was PBMCs. The receptors originated from a man aged 45-60 years in good health and CMV-seronegative.

The chain links TRBV9 to TRBJ2-7; 7 positions agree with TRBD1. From germline, CDR1 is SGDLS and CDR2 YYNGEE. The V segment lost 5 bases and the J segment 6 bases; nucleotides outside the gene matches: 5. The length of the CDR3 is 12 residues. The CDR3 DNA is TGTGCCAGCAGTACAGGGGCCTCCGAGCAGTACTTC. It specifies CASSTGASEQYF.

This chain joins TRBV4-2 and TRBJ1-6; D is uncertain. The V gene lost 0 bases and the J gene lost 10 bases, with 10 bases spanning the gap. CDR1 LGHNA and CDR2 YNFKEQ come from the germline V gene. The CDR3 totals 14 residues. In DNA, the CDR3 is TGTGCCAGCAGCCAAGATGCGCGGGAATCACCCCTCCACTTT. Its translation: CASSQDARESPLHF.

The CDR3 is CASSLRTGNNYGYTF. The DNA for the CDR3 is TGTGCCAGCAGCCTAAGGACTGGGAATAACTATGGCTACACCTTC. The chain joins TRBV7-7 to TRBJ1-2; D not resolved. Looked up from germline, CDR1 is SSHAT and CDR2 is FNYEAQ (reference sequence). This CDR3 region has 15 residues. V lost 5 bases and J 1 base, leaving 14 bases between the germline ends.

V usage is TRBV7-6 and J usage is TRBJ2-2; D may be TRBD1 (6 bases). Germline lookup yields CDR1 SGHVS and CDR2 FNYEAQ. The CDR3 is 15 amino acids. V lost 2 bases, J lost 4 bases, and 11 bases lay in between. The CDR3 DNA sequence: TGTGCCAGCAGCTTAAAGACCAGGGGCACCGGGGAGCTGTTTTTT. Amino acids: CASSLKTRGTGELFF. The complete variable domain, with remaining parts taken from reference TRBV7-6 and TRBJ2-2, reads GAGVSQSPRYKVTKRGQDVALRCDPISGHVSLYWYRQALGQGPEFLTYFNYEAQQDKSGLPNDRFSAERPEGSISTLTIQRTEQRDSAMYRCASSLKTRGTGELFFGEGSRLTVL.

The chain couples TRBV7-9 to TRBJ2-7; TRBD2 agrees at 11 bases. CDR1 and CDR2 from the germline V gene are SEHNR and FQNEAQ (reference sequence). The V and J ends lost 1 base and 7 bases, in that order; junction bases with no gene match: 9. The CDR3 totals 16 residues. The CDR3 DNA reads as TGTGCCAGCAGCTTAGGACCTAGCGGGGGGCTCTCGGAGCAGTACTTC. It translates to CASSLGPSGGLSEQYF.

The CDR3 is CASSLVWPSDTQYF. The CDR3, as DNA: TGTGCCAGCAGCTTAGTTTGGCCCTCAGATACGCAGTATTTT. V gene TRBV7-8 combines with J gene TRBJ2-3, with unresolved D. CDR1 SGHVS and CDR2 FQNEAQ come from the germline V gene. The germline V and J ends were trimmed by 1 base and 4 bases, with 9 bases remaining between them. CDR3 size: 14 residues.

The chain employs TRBV28 and TRBJ1-5; D unclear. Germline CDR1 MDHEN, CDR2 SYDVKM. V shed 6 bases and J shed 0 bases, with 9 bases lying between them. The length of the CDR3 is 14 residues. The CDR3 loop reads CASRPLYSNQPQHF. The DNA for the CDR3 is TGTGCCAGCAGGCCTCTCTATAGCAATCAGCCCCAGCATTTT. Based on the CDR3 plus reference TRBV28 and TRBJ1-5, the full variable domain is DVKVTQSSRYLVKRTGEKVFLECVQDMDHENMFWYRQDPGLGLRLIYFSYDVKMKEKGDIPEGYSVSREKKERFSLILESASTNQTSMYLCASRPLYSNQPQHFGDGTRLSIL.

The chain carries TRBV27 and TRBJ1-5; 7 bases line up with TRBD1. V trimming: 3 bases; J trimming: 4 bases; junction bases outside the gene matches: 6. CDR3 length: 15 residues. CDR1 and CDR2 (germline): MNHEY, SMNVEV (reference sequence). The CDR3 reads CASSFRTGRNQPQHF. Here the CDR3 DNA reads TGTGCCAGCAGTTTTCGGACAGGACGTAATCAGCCCCAGCATTTT.

This clone was counted only a few times. The chain has TRBV30 and TRBJ1-6; D might be TRBD1 (6 bases). This CDR3 contains 13 residues. Trimming removed 3 bases at V and 6 bases at J, with 9 bases between. Germline-derived CDR1 and CDR2 are GTSNPN and SVGIG (reference sequence). The CDR3 DNA sequence: TGTGCCTGGAGGGACAGCCGTAATTCACCCCTCCACTTT. This encodes CAWRDSRNSPLHF.

J is TRBJ1-1 and V is TRBV5-1; maybe TRBD1 (6 bases). CDR1 is SGHRS and CDR2 is YFSETQ in the germline V gene. This CDR3 is built from 13 residues. V was pared by 5 bases and J by 4 bases, with 12 bases between. The CDR3 reads CASSFVGGTEAFF. CDR3 nucleotides: TGCGCCAGCAGTTTTGTAGGGGGCACTGAAGCTTTCTTT.

The genes are TRBV10-3 and TRBJ1-1; 10 positions match TRBD1. Germline trimming cut 4 bases from V and 1 base from J; bases unmatched to any gene: 6. Germline lookup yields CDR1 ENHRY and CDR2 SYGVKD. This CDR3 has 16 residues. In DNA, the CDR3 is TGTGCCATCAGTGTCGGGACAGGGGCGGGGAACACTGAAGCTTTCTTT. Its translation: CAISVGTGAGNTEAFF.

The V gene is TRBV6-6, the J gene TRBJ2-7, with D tentatively TRBD1 (6 bases). This CDR3 is built from 15 residues. Germline lookup yields CDR1 MNHNY and CDR2 SVGAGI (reference sequence). V lost 0 bases to trimming and J lost 5 bases, with 14 bases between them. CDR3 coding DNA: TGTGCCAGCAGTTACTCACAGGGAATTATCAACGAGCAGTACTTC. It is translated as CASSYSQGIINEQYF.

The chain joins TRBV7-8 to TRBJ1-1; the D is unclear. The CDR3 length is 14 residues. CDR1 and CDR2 (germline): SGHVS, FQNEAQ. The germline V and J ends were trimmed by 2 bases and 0 bases, with 7 bases remaining between them. In DNA form, the CDR3 reads TGTGCCAGCAGCTTACGGGTCTTGAACACTGAAGCTTTCTTT. It is translated as CASSLRVLNTEAFF.

The chain couples TRBV11-2 to TRBJ1-2, with a possible D match to TRBD1 (5 bases). Deletions cut 6 bases from V and 2 bases from J, with 13 bases between. Per the germline V gene, CDR1 is SGHAT and CDR2 is FQNNGV. The CDR3 is made up of 14 amino acids. CDR3 residues: CASSPAHRNYGYTF. In nucleotides, the CDR3 is TGTGCCAGCAGTCCTGCCCACAGGAACTATGGCTACACCTTC.

V gene TRBV27 combines with J gene TRBJ2-5; D is ambiguous. Germline V gene sequence: CDR1 MNHEY, CDR2 SMNVEV (reference sequence). The CDR3 is made up of 12 amino acids. V was trimmed by 3 bases and J by 4 bases, leaving 6 bases between them. For the CDR3, the DNA is TGTGCCAGCAGTTTGTGGGCAGAGACCCAGTACTTC. Residues: CASSLWAETQYF.

The chain employs TRBV6-5 and TRBJ2-7, with 8 bases lining up with TRBD1. The junction had 10 bases not matched to a gene; V was cut back by 6 bases and J by 6 bases. CDR3 size: 14 residues. Germline V gene lookup returns CDR1 MNHEY and CDR2 SVGAGI. CDR3 in DNA: TGTGCCAGCAGAAACCGGGACAGGCGGACCGAGCAGTACTTC. Its translation: CASRNRDRRTEQYF.

The gene calls are TRBV7-8 and TRBJ2-2; no reliable D call. This CDR3 is 13 amino acids long. Germline V lookup: CDR1 SGHVS, CDR2 FQNEAQ. V dropped 2 bases and J dropped 1 base, with 2 bases sitting between them. The CDR3 region has the DNA TGTGCCAGCAGCTTACTGAACACCGGGGAGCTGTTTTTT. It translates to CASSLLNTGELFF. The full variable domain, with the rest looked up from reference TRBV7-8 and TRBJ2-2, is GAGVSQSPRYKVAKRGQDVALRCDPISGHVSLFWYQQALGQGPEFLTYFQNEAQLDKSGLPSDRFFAERPEGSVSTLKIQRTQQEDSAVYLCASSLLNTGELFFGEGSRLTVL.

In its sample, this clone was seen once. The chain carries TRBV7-2 and TRBJ1-1; 7 bases are a match to TRBD1. CDR3 size: 14 residues. With V trimmed by 2 bases and J by 6 bases, 6 bases remained unmatched. Germline V CDR1 and CDR2: SGHTA, FQGNSA. As DNA, the CDR3 is TGTGCCAGCAGCTTAACCCAAACAGGGGCTGAAGCTTTCTTT. Residues: CASSLTQTGAEAFF.

The chain has TRBV6-1 and TRBJ2-2, with a tentative D call TRBD1 (5 bases). Germline V CDR1 and CDR2: MNHNS, SASEGT. The CDR3 extends over 14 amino acids. Trimming removed 6 bases at V and 4 bases at J, with 12 bases between. CDR3 region: CASRDMVGTGELFF. Here the CDR3 DNA reads TGTGCCAGCAGGGACATGGTGGGCACCGGGGAGCTGTTTTTT.

This clone has just a few counts. The chain joins TRBV2 to TRBJ2-3; the match to TRBD1 covers 7 bases. Germline lookup yields CDR1 SNHLY and CDR2 FYNNEI. The J segment lost 0 bases and the V segment lost 6 bases, leaving 6 bases of the junction unmatched. The CDR3 extends over 15 amino acids. The CDR3 nucleotides read TGTGCCAGCAGGGCCGGGACAGACAGCACAGATACGCAGTATTTT. Translating gives CASRAGTDSTDTQYF.

The V call is TRBV21-1, the J call TRBJ1-6; the table assigns TRBD1, which was not confirmed against the DNA. TRBV21-1 is listed as a pseudogene. The CDR3 covers 13 residues. CDR3 DNA sequence: TGTGTCGAGCCCCCGGGACAGGGGAAACCCCTCCACTTT. It encodes CVEPPGQGKPLHF.

The genes are TRBV19 and TRBJ2-1, with TRBD2 identical over 9 bases. Germline lookup yields CDR1 LNHDA and CDR2 SQIVND (reference sequence). J lost 3 bases, V lost 1 base, and 4 bases had no gene match. The CDR3 consists of 16 residues. The CDR3 sequence: CASSIGGLALYNEQFF. CDR3 DNA: TGTGCCAGTAGTATAGGGGGACTAGCCCTCTACAATGAGCAGTTCTTC.

This sequence joins TRBV2 and TRBJ2-7; 7 bases are shared with TRBD2. Germline V gene lookup returns CDR1 SNHLY and CDR2 FYNNEI. The CDR3 is 12 residues long. V was pared by 4 bases and J by 4 bases, with 1 base of the junction left unmatched. CDR3 in DNA: TGTGCCAGCAGTGGGGGGGGGTACGAGCAGTACTTC. Its translation is CASSGGGYEQYF.

Written as DNA, the CDR3 is TGTGCCAGCAGTGAGGGGGGGACTGAGCAGTTCTTC. This gives the protein CASSEGGTEQFF. The J gene is TRBJ2-1, the V gene TRBV9; D might be TRBD2 (7 bases). V was cut by 5 bases and J by 9 bases, with 12 bases left in between. Germline V lookup: CDR1 SGDLS, CDR2 YYNGEE. There are 12 residues in the CDR3.

The chain joins TRBV19 to TRBJ2-1, with TRBD2 matching 12 bases. The V segment lost 0 bases and the J segment 7 bases; nucleotides outside the gene matches: 7. The CDR3 is 17 amino acids. Germline V gene lookup returns CDR1 LNHDA and CDR2 SQIVND (reference sequence). The CDR3 loop reads CASSIDASGGARNEQFF. CDR3 coding DNA: TGTGCCAGTAGTATAGACGCTAGCGGGGGGGCCAGGAATGAGCAGTTCTTC.

This clone came up a few times. The chain carries TRBV29-1 and TRBJ1-3; D may be TRBD1 (5 bases). This CDR3 has 13 residues. CDR1 and CDR2 from the germline V gene are SQVTM and ANQGSEA. V lost 7 bases and J 2 bases, leaving 12 bases between the germline ends. The CDR3 region has the DNA TGCAGCGGCGAAGGGGCTCCTGGAAACACCATATATTTT. Translated: CSGEGAPGNTIYF. Complete variable domain (other parts from reference TRBV29-1 and TRBJ1-3): SAVISQKPSRDICQRGTSLTIQCQVDSQVTMMFWYRQQPGQSLTLIATANQGSEATYESGFVIDKFPISRPNLTFSTLTVSNMSPEDSSIYLCSGEGAPGNTIYFGEGSWLTVV.